These 16 T cell receptor beta chains came from one sample sequenced in a study of CD4 T cells in relation to SARS-CoV-2 and coronaviruses. The unexposed donors gave CD4+ T cells in about 2011-2018, prior to COVID-19. Data came from immunoSEQ multiplex PCR; TCRdb stores just in-frame clones and leaves some out. This sample has about 59,000 clones, with 86% found just once. Material: memory CD4+ T cells from PBMCs. The receptors originated from a human donor in good health.

This clone was detected only once. The chain is built from TRBV5-1 and TRBJ2-5; TRBD2 aligns across 10 bases. The V gene end was trimmed by 2 bases and the J gene end by 2 bases; junction bases not matched to a gene: 0. This CDR3 is 14 amino acids long. Germline CDR1 is SGHRS and CDR2 is YFSETQ. Here the CDR3 reads CASSFSGRQETQYF. CDR3 DNA sequence: TGCGCCAGCAGCTTTAGCGGGAGGCAAGAGACCCAGTACTTC. The full variable domain, completed using reference TRBV5-1 and TRBJ2-5, is KAGVTQTPRYLIKTRGQQVTLSCSPISGHRSVSWYQQTPGQGLQFLFEYFSETQRNKGNFPGRFSGRQFSNSRSEMNVSTLELGDSALYLCASSFSGRQETQYFGPGTRLLVL.

The chain is built from TRBV4-1 and TRBJ1-1; D might be TRBD1 (5 bases). The CDR3 extends over 15 amino acids. V lost 0 bases, J lost 1 base, and 9 bases lay in between. Looked up from germline, CDR1 is MGHRA and CDR2 is YSYEKL. The CDR3 here is CASSQETVKNTEAFF. The CDR3 bases are TGCGCCAGCAGCCAAGAGACAGTTAAGAACACTGAAGCTTTCTTT.

CDR3 DNA: TGCGCCAGCACCCGGGGGGACCTGAACACTGAAGCTTTCTTT. Residues: CASTRGDLNTEAFF. The chain links TRBV5-1 to TRBJ1-1; D is possibly TRBD1 (5 bases). Trimming left V 6 bases short and J 0 bases short, with 12 bases between. The CDR3 runs to 14 residues. CDR1 is SGHRS, CDR2 YFSETQ, per germline.

The J gene is TRBJ1-1, the V gene TRBV6-1, with TRBD1 matching over 9 bases. This CDR3 is 19 amino acids long. Unmatched junction bases numbered 17, after V lost 2 bases and J lost 4 bases. The V gene's germline CDR1 is MNHNS and CDR2 SASEGT. In nucleotides, the CDR3 is TGTGCCAGCAGTGAACTAAAGGGACAGGGAAGTTTTCGGGTCACTGAAGCTTTCTTT. This gives the protein CASSELKGQGSFRVTEAFF.

The genes are TRBV3-1 (or the pseudogene TRBV3-2) and TRBJ2-1, with TRBD2 identical over 13 bases. Per germline, CDR1 LGHDT and CDR2 YNNKEL (reference sequence). J was trimmed by 2 bases and V by 4 bases; bases with no gene match: 11. This CDR3 contains 19 residues. The CDR3 DNA is TGTGCCAGCAGCCCGCGTGGGGGGACTAGCGGGACTCCCTACAATGAGCAGTTCTTC. Protein sequence: CASSPRGGTSGTPYNEQFF.

The gene calls are TRBV6-6 and TRBJ2-1, with 8 bases aligning to TRBD1. Germline CDR1 and CDR2: MNHNY and SVGAGI (reference sequence). V gave up 1 base and J gave up 6 bases; unmatched junction bases: 5. This CDR3 comprises 15 residues. As DNA, the CDR3 is TGTGCCAGCAGTTACTATGGGACAGGTTCCAATGAGCAGTTCTTC. Translation: CASSYYGTGSNEQFF.

The chain couples TRBV5-1 to TRBJ2-7, with unresolved D. V lost 3 bases to trimming and J lost 4 bases, with 17 bases between them. The CDR3 totals 15 residues. CDR1 is SGHRS, CDR2 YFSETQ, per germline. CDR3 DNA sequence: TGCGCCAGCAGCTCTACGACCAGTACTTTATACGAGCAGTACTTC. Amino acid sequence: CASSSTTSTLYEQYF.

The chain joins TRBV12-3 or TRBV12-4 to TRBJ2-3; D ambiguous. The CDR3 has 11 amino acids. The ends were cut back, 5 bases at V and 4 bases at J, with 4 bases in the middle. For the CDR3, the DNA is TGTGCCAGCAGTACAGCAGATACGCAGTATTTT. As protein: CASSTADTQYF.

V and J are TRBV28 and TRBJ2-1; the match to TRBD2 covers 8 bases. Germline V gene lookup returns CDR1 MDHEN and CDR2 SYDVKM. The V segment lost 5 bases and the J segment 7 bases; nucleotides outside the gene matches: 13. CDR3 length: 16 residues. CDR3 sequence: CASSREGGVSGNEQFF. CDR3 DNA sequence: TGTGCCAGCAGTCGGGAGGGCGGGGTCTCCGGGAATGAGCAGTTCTTC. The variable domain in full, with the rest retrieved from reference TRBV28 and TRBJ2-1, is DVKVTQSSRYLVKRTGEKVFLECVQDMDHENMFWYRQDPGLGLRLIYFSYDVKMKEKGDIPEGYSVSREKKERFSLILESASTNQTSMYLCASSREGGVSGNEQFFGPGTRLTVL.

V and J are TRBV7-9 and TRBJ1-1, with TRBD1 matching 7 bases. Germline lookup yields CDR1 SEHNR and CDR2 FQNEAQ (reference sequence). V was clipped by 5 bases and J by 7 bases; unmatched bases: 1. This CDR3 spans 11 amino acids. The CDR3 nucleotides read TGTGCCAGCAGCCGACAGGGTGAAGCTTTCTTT. Translated: CASSRQGEAFF.

The CDR3 region is CATSETHRGTGELFF. CDR3 coding DNA: TGTGCCACCAGTGAGACTCACAGGGGCACCGGGGAGCTGTTTTTT. The chain recombines TRBV24-1 with TRBJ2-2; 7 bases fit TRBD1. CDR1 and CDR2 from the germline V gene are KGHDR and SFDVKD. With 4 bases clipped from V and 4 bases from J, the junction kept 5 bases outside the gene matches. CDR3 length: 15 residues.

The chain combines TRBV4-2 with TRBJ2-3; possible D gene TRBD1, 6 bases. CDR3 length: 15 amino acids. V lost 3 bases and J lost 2, with 12 bases in between. The germline CDR1 and CDR2 sequences are LGHNA and YNFKEQ. The CDR3 here is CASSHSRGSTDTQYF. The DNA for the CDR3 is TGTGCCAGCAGCCACTCCAGGGGATCCACAGATACGCAGTATTTT.

Only one count was recorded for this clone. The chain uses TRBV24-1 and TRBJ2-3; TRBD1 agrees at 8 bases. The CDR3 is 15 residues long. Trimming removed 6 bases from V and 3 bases from J; junction bases left unmatched: 7. Germline V gives CDR1 KGHDR, CDR2 SFDVKD. The CDR3 DNA sequence: TGTGCCACCAGTTCTGGACAGGGCCTAACAGATACGCAGTATTTT. It specifies CATSSGQGLTDTQYF.

The chain uses TRBV28 and TRBJ2-3; D is possibly TRBD1 or TRBD2 (6 bases each). Trimming left V 3 bases short and J 0 bases short, with 13 bases between. The CDR3 has 16 amino acids. Germline V gene data show CDR1 as MDHEN and CDR2 as SYDVKM. CDR3 amino acids: CASSLGGTKSTDTQYF. For the CDR3, the DNA is TGTGCCAGCAGTTTGGGGGGCACGAAAAGCACAGATACGCAGTATTTT.

The chain is built from TRBV7-2 and TRBJ2-7; 7 bases line up with TRBD2. Trimming took 4 bases from V and 1 from J; bases not matched to a gene: 4. Germline lookup yields CDR1 SGHTA and CDR2 FQGNSA. The CDR3 has 14 residues. The CDR3 protein is CASSYGGSSYEQYF. DNA of the CDR3: TGTGCCAGCAGCTACGGCGGGAGTTCCTACGAGCAGTACTTC. The full variable domain, in which reference TRBV7-2 and TRBJ2-7 provide the parts outside the CDR3, is GAGVSQSPSNKVTEKGKDVELRCDPISGHTALYWYRQSLGQGLEFLIYFQGNSAPDKSGLPSDRFSAERTGGSVSTLTIQRTQQEDSAVYLCASSYGGSSYEQYFGPGTRLTVT.

The chain joins TRBV5-1 to TRBJ2-3; TRBD1 or TRBD2 may be the D gene (5 bases each). V was cut by 0 bases and J by 4 bases, with 12 bases left in between. Germline V gene data show CDR1 as SGHRS and CDR2 as YFSETQ. This CDR3 is 15 amino acids long. The CDR3 region has the DNA TGCGCCAGCAGCTTGGACCCGGGACCTCCAGATACGCAGTATTTT. It encodes CASSLDPGPPDTQYF. Combining the CDR3 with reference TRBV5-1 and TRBJ2-3 gives the whole variable domain KAGVTQTPRYLIKTRGQQVTLSCSPISGHRSVSWYQQTPGQGLQFLFEYFSETQRNKGNFPGRFSGRQFSNSRSEMNVSTLELGDSALYLCASSLDPGPPDTQYFGPGTRLTVL.